The 9 T cell receptor beta chains presented below share a single source sample, sequenced in a study of cytomegalovirus exposure and HLA in healthy donors. With 60 Vbeta and 13 Jbeta primers, the PCR was carried out. Sequencing was performed with immunoSEQ multiplex PCR; in TCRdb, only in-frame clones are kept and a portion is missing. Of approximately 120,000 clones in the sample, over 9.5% are singletons; the top ten hold under 6%. Material: PBMCs. The receptors were sampled from a woman in her late teens or twenties in good health and CMV-seropositive.

In nucleotides, the CDR3 is TGTGCCAGCTCACCTAAGGAGGCAGATACGCAGTATTTT. Encoded protein: CASSPKEADTQYF. V gene TRBV18 combines with J gene TRBJ2-3, with D possibly TRBD2 on 5 matching bases. Trimming shortened V by 3 bases and J by 4 bases, and 8 bases separated the two germline ends. This CDR3 spans 13 amino acids. CDR1 is KGHSH and CDR2 is LQKENI in the germline V gene.

This chain joins TRBV11-2 and TRBJ2-7; 8 positions match TRBD1. J gave up 5 bases and V 4 bases, and 10 bases lay outside the gene matches. CDR1 is SGHAT and CDR2 is FQNNGV in the germline V gene. The CDR3 is 15 residues long. The CDR3 coding sequence is TGTGCCAGCAGCTCCTCCCTCGGACAGGGCCACGAGCAGTACTTC. This sequence encodes CASSSSLGQGHEQYF.

This clone was seen only a few times. The rearrangement uses TRBV21-1 and TRBJ1-1; the table names TRBD1, a call not compared with the DNA. TRBV21-1 is a documented pseudogene. This CDR3 is built from 13 residues. The CDR3 here is CASSPQGQDEAFF. CDR3 in DNA: TGTGCCAGCAGCCCTCAGGGACAGGATGAAGCTTTCTTT.

There are a few counts of this clone. The genes are TRBV7-3 and TRBJ2-1; perhaps TRBD1 as D (6 bases). Trimming left V 4 bases short and J 7 bases short, with 8 bases between. Germline V gene sequence: CDR1 SGHTA, CDR2 FQGTGA. This CDR3 has 12 amino acids. CDR3 in DNA: TGTGCCAGCAGCTCGACAGGTAATGAGCAGTTCTTC. It translates to CASSSTGNEQFF.

There are a few counts of this clone. The genes are TRBV27 and TRBJ1-1; D is perhaps TRBD1 (5 bases). Trimming pared 8 bases from V and 5 bases from J, leaving 18 bases between. Germline V gives CDR1 MNHEY, CDR2 SMNVEV (reference sequence). This CDR3 is 14 amino acids long. CDR3 loop: CASAGLQGGTEAFF. DNA for the CDR3: TGTGCCAGCGCAGGTCTGCAGGGAGGGACTGAAGCTTTCTTT.

The chain recombines TRBV4-2 with TRBJ2-7, with a weak D call TRBD1 (5 bases). Trimming shortened V by 3 bases and J by 0 bases, and 9 bases separated the two germline ends. This CDR3 is 14 amino acids long. Per germline, CDR1 LGHNA and CDR2 YNFKEQ. CDR3 nucleotides: TGTGCCAGCAGCCAGATGGACACCTCCTACGAGCAGTACTTC. Amino acids: CASSQMDTSYEQYF.

This clone was found a few times. The chain carries TRBV2 and TRBJ2-2; a possible D gene is TRBD1 (5 bases). The ends were cut back, 9 bases at V and 5 bases at J, with 10 bases in the middle. The CDR3 loop spans 12 amino acids. The V gene's germline CDR1 is SNHLY and CDR2 FYNNEI. The CDR3 DNA reads as TGTGCCAGAGGGGATGTAACCGGGGAGCTGTTTTTT. This codes for CARGDVTGELFF.

This clone was picked up a small number of times. The chain recombines TRBV5-4 with TRBJ2-1, with D possibly matching TRBD1 (6 bases). V was cut by 0 bases and J by 1 base, with 11 bases left in between. CDR1 is SGHNT and CDR2 is YYREEE in the germline V gene (reference sequence). The CDR3 totals 16 residues. CDR3 in DNA: TGTGCCAGCAGCTTGGAGGTCAGGGGTTCCTACAATGAGCAGTTCTTC. It specifies CASSLEVRGSYNEQFF.

This clone was seen a few times. The J gene is TRBJ2-3, the V gene TRBV10-3; D gene uncertain. This CDR3 has 13 residues. The V and J ends lost 3 bases and 4 bases respectively, with 8 bases between them. Germline CDR1 reads ENHRY; CDR2 reads SYGVKD. The CDR3 DNA sequence: TGTGCCATCAGTGAAGGAGTGGCAGATACGCAGTATTTT. It specifies CAISEGVADTQYF.